This TCR beta chain was sequenced during a study of CD8 T cells in ankylosing spondylitis. General study findings and limits: Fewer than ten highly homologous variants made up a TCR beta motif, and this motif appeared characteristic of ankylosing spondylitis blood. Matched ankylosing spondylitis synovial fluid reportedly showed significant enrichment of disease-linked clones.

TCR beta libraries were made by quantitative 5'-RACE with molecular barcodes. Each CDR3 protein gets one entry after TCRdb re-called the 5' RACE reads with MiXCR. The sample records under 250,000 distinct CDR3 sequences, just under 7.5% being singletons. Trimming removed 5 bases at V and 6 bases at J, with 11 bases between. The CDR3 totals 13 residues. Germline assignment: CDR1 KGHDR and CDR2 SFDVKD. At least ten counts were recorded for this clonotype. The antigen is undetermined. The chain combines TRBV24-1 with TRBJ2-3; D remains ambiguous. Material for sequencing was blood, either unsorted or a sorted T cell fraction (not recorded which). This sequence originates from a male donor with ankylosing spondylitis. DNA of the CDR3: TGTGCCACCAGTGTTGGGCCGGCGGATACGCAGTATTTT. As protein: CATSVGPADTQYF.